This T cell receptor (beta chain) was identified during a study of T cell changes during pregnancy in multiple sclerosis. TCRdb's table, derived via immunoSEQ multiplex PCR, lists solely in-frame clones and lacks some. The sample contains tens of thousands of clones, more than 85% of which appear only once. This CDR3 contains 16 residues. CDR1 and CDR2 from the germline V gene are SGHDN and FVKESK. V lost 1 base and J lost 12, with 19 bases in between. The origin of this receptor is a female donor with multiple sclerosis, enrolled in a pregnancy study. The chain uses TRBV14 and TRBJ1-6; TRBD1 is a possible D gene (5 bases). Sequenced material: peripheral blood, taken before pregnancy. CDR3 sequence (DNA): TGTGCCAGCAGCCAAGTAGAAGGGGATCCCCGACGACCCCTCCACTTT. It encodes CASSQVEGDPRRPLHF.